A single sample is the source of the 6 T cell receptor beta chains below, sequenced in a study of T-cell reconstitution after alpha-beta-depleted transplantation in children. Construction of the TCRbeta library involved unique molecular identifiers. TCRdb fed the PCR reads into MiXCR, producing one record per CDR3 protein. The table includes 400,000 to 550,000 distinct CDR3 sequences, roughly 10% detected once. This sample comprised PBMCs, obtained before TCRalphabeta/CD19-depleted stem cell transplant. These receptors were obtained from a child under 10 years old with inherited bone marrow failure, due to receive a stem cell transplant.

This clonotype was seen many times. The chain joins TRBV7-9 to TRBJ1-1; D is unresolved. The CDR3 loop spans 10 amino acids. Germline CDR1 and CDR2: SEHNR and FQNEAQ (reference sequence). Between the trimmed V and J ends, which lost 11 bases and 4 bases, there was a span of 8 bases. The CDR3, as DNA: TGTGCCCCGAGGGCCACTGAAGCTTTCTTT. Its translation: CAPRATEAFF.

The sample holds many counts of this clonotype. CDR3 bases: TGTGCCAGCAGTTTCTCCGGGACAGGGACATACCAAGAGACCCAGTACTTC. It specifies CASSFSGTGTYQETQYF. V is TRBV27 and J is TRBJ2-5, with 9 bases identical to TRBD1. The CDR3 loop spans 17 amino acids. Germline values: CDR1 MNHEY, CDR2 SMNVEV (reference sequence). J lost 0 bases, V lost 3 bases, and 8 bases had no gene match.

A word on this clonotype: Germline and junction disagree at one end, which may indicate a read error. The chain uses TRBV29-1 and TRBJ2-3; 7 bases line up with TRBD1. The CDR3 has 14 amino acids. Germline V CDR1 and CDR2: SQVTM, ANQGSEA. The CDR3 nucleotides read TGCAGCGCCGGTGGTGGACAGGCGACAGATACGGAGTATTTT. Its translation: CSAGGGQATDTEYF.

As concerns this clonotype: A read error is possible here, since a much larger clone lies one base away. The chain uses TRBV12-3 or TRBV12-4 and TRBJ2-1, with 9 bases matching TRBD2. The CDR3 sequence is 15 residues long. The CDR3: CASSPPGLAHNQQFF. As DNA, the CDR3 is TGTGCCAGCAGCCCGCCGGGACTAGCCCACAATCAGCAGTTCTTC.

This clonotype was seen a handful of times. This chain connects TRBV7-2 to TRBJ2-7; D unresolved. V was pared by 11 bases and J by 0 bases, with 11 bases between. Germline lookup yields CDR1 SGHTA and CDR2 FQGNSA. This CDR3 is 12 amino acids long. The CDR3 region has the DNA TGTGCCGTGGCGGAATCCTCCTACGAGCAGTACTTC. Translated, it gives CAVAESSYEQYF.

This clonotype was detected only a few times. The chain has TRBV5-1 and TRBJ2-1, with 7 bases lining up with TRBD1. The J segment lost 3 bases and the V segment lost 4 bases, leaving 13 bases of the junction unmatched. The CDR3 is 17 amino acids. Per germline, CDR1 SGHRS and CDR2 YFSETQ. The CDR3 sequence is CASSPKTDGDSYNEQFF. In DNA, the CDR3 is TGCGCCAGCAGCCCAAAGACTGACGGGGACAGCTACAATGAGCAGTTCTTC.